This T cell receptor beta chain was found in a study of cytomegalovirus exposure and HLA in healthy donors. General study points: The study carried out a later analysis of TCR beta sequences. It associated some 15,000 of them with specific HLA alleles at a false discovery rate of 0.05.

PCR involved 60 Vbeta and 13 Jbeta primers. Clones were read by immunoSEQ multiplex PCR, and TCRdb kept only the in-frame ones, dropping some. The sample has about 150,000 clones, around 80% seen once. The CDR3 is 16 amino acids. Per germline, CDR1 MRHNA and CDR2 SNTAGT. The V end was cut by 0 bases, the J end by 2 bases, with 14 bases between. A word on this clone: No antigen is known for it.

This clonotype originated in a woman aged 40-49 years in good health and CMV-seronegative. V gene TRBV6-4 combines with J gene TRBJ2-7; D is possibly TRBD2 (6 bases). The sample was PBMCs. CDR3 DNA: TGTGCCAGCAGTGACTCGAGGAGGGTGGCGGCCTACGAGCAGTACTTC. It yields the protein CASSDSRRVAAYEQYF.